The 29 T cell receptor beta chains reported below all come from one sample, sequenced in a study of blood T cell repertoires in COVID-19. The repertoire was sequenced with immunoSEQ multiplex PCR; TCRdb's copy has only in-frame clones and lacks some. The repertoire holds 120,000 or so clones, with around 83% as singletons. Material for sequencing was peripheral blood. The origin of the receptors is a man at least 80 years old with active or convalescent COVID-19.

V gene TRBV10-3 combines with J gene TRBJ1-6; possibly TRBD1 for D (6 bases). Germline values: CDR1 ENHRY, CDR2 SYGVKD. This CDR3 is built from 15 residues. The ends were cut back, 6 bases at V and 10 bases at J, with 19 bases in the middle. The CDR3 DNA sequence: TGTGCCATCAGCACAGGGTCGGGGATGGAGTCACCCCTCCACTTT. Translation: CAISTGSGMESPLHF.

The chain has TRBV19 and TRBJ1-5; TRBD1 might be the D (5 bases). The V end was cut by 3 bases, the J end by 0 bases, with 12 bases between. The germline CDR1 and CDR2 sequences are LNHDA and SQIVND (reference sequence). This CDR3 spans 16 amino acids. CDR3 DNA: TGTGCCAGTAGTATCAGGGCTTCGTCTAGCAATCAGCCCCAGCATTTT. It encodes CASSIRASSSNQPQHF.

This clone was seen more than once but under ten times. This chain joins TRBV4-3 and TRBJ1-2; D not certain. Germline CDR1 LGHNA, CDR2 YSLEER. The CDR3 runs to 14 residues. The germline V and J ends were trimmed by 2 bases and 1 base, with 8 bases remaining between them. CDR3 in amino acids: CASSQYSSNYGYTF. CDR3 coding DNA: TGCGCCAGCAGCCAATACTCTAGTAACTATGGCTACACCTTC.

The CDR3, as DNA: TGTGCCAGCAGGTACAGGGGGCAGAACACTGAAGCTTTCTTT. It codes for CASRYRGQNTEAFF. This chain joins TRBV14 and TRBJ1-1, with 9 positions matching TRBD1. The CDR3 runs 14 residues. Unmatched junction bases numbered 3, after V lost 6 bases and J lost 1 base. CDR1 and CDR2 (germline): SGHDN, FVKESK. Looking up the rest from reference TRBV14 and TRBJ1-1 gives the full variable domain: EAGVTQFPSHSVIEKGQTVTLRCDPISGHDNLYWYRRVMGKEIKFLLHFVKESKQDESGMPNNRFLAERTGGTYSTLKVQPAELEDSGVYFCASRYRGQNTEAFFGQGTRLTVV.

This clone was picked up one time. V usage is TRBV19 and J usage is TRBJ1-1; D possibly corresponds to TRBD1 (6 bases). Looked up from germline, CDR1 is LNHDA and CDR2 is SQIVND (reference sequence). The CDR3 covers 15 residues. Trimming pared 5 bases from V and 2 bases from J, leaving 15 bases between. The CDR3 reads CASSPNLDSNTEAFF. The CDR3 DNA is TGTGCCAGTAGTCCCAACCTGGACAGCAACACTGAAGCTTTCTTT.

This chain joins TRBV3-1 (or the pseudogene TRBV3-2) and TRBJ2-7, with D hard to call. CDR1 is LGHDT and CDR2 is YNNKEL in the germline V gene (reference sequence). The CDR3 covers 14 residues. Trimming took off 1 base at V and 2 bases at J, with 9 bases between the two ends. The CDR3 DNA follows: TGTGCCAGCAGCCAAGGAGACTCTACCTACGAGCAGTACTTC. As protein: CASSQGDSTYEQYF.

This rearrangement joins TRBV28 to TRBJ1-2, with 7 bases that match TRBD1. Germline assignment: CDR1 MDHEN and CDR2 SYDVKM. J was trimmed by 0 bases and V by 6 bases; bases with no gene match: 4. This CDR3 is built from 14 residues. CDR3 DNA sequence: TGTGCCAGCAGGCCTGGGACAGCTAACTATGGCTACACCTTC. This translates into CASRPGTANYGYTF.

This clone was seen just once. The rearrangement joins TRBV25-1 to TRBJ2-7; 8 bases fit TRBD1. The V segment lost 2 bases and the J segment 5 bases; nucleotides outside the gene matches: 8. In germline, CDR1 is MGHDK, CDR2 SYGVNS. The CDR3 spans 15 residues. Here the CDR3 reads CASSEPSRGLDEQYF. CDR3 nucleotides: TGTGCCAGCAGTGAACCCTCCAGGGGGCTTGACGAGCAGTACTTC.

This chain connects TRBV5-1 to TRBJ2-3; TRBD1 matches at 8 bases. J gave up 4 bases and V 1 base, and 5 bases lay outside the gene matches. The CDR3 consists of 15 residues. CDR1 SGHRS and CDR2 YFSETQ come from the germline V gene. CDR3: CASSLFQGAADTQYF. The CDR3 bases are TGCGCCAGCAGCTTGTTCCAGGGGGCTGCAGATACGCAGTATTTT.

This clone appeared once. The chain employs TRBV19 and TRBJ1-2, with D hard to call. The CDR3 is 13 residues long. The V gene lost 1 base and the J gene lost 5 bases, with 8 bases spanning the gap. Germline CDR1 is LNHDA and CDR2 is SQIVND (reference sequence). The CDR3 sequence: CASSIARGYGYTF. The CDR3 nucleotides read TGTGCCAGTAGTATAGCTAGAGGATATGGCTACACCTTC.

In DNA form, the CDR3 reads TGCAGTGCTAGTTCCCGGGGGGGCTCCTACAATGAGCAGTTCTTC. Protein: CSASSRGGSYNEQFF. The chain recombines TRBV20-1 with TRBJ2-1, with 8 bases lining up with TRBD2. This CDR3 is built from 15 residues. V was pared by 3 bases and J by 0 bases, with 4 bases of the junction left unmatched. CDR1 DFQATT and CDR2 SNEGSKA come from the germline V gene (reference sequence).

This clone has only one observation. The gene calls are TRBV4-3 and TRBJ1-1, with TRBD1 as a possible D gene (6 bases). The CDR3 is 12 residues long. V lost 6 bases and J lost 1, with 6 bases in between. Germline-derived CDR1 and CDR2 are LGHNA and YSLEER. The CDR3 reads CASRDRNTEAFF. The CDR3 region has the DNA TGCGCCAGCAGGGACAGGAACACTGAAGCTTTCTTT.

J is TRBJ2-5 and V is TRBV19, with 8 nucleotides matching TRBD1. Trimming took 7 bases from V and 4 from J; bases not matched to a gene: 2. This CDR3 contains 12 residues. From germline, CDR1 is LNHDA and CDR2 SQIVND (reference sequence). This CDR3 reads CASNDRGETQYF. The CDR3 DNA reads TGTGCCAGTAACGACAGGGGAGAGACCCAGTACTTC.

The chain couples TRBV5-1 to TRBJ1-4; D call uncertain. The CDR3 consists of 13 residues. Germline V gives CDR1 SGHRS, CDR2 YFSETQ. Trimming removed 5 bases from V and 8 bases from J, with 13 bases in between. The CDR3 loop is CASSEEGEEKLFF. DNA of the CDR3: TGCGCCAGCAGTGAGGAGGGAGAGGAAAAACTGTTTTTT.

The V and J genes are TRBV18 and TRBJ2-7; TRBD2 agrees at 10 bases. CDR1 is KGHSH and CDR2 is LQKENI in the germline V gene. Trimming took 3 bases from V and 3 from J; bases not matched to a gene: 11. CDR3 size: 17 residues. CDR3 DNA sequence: TGTGCCAGCTCACCGATTGGGGCTAGCGGGGGTATCTACGAGCAGTACTTC. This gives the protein CASSPIGASGGIYEQYF. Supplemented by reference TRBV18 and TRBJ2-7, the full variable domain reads NAGVMQNPRHLVRRRGQEARLRCSPMKGHSHVYWYRQLPEEGLKFMVYLQKENIIDESGMPKERFSAEFPKEGPSILRIQQVVRGDSAAYFCASSPIGASGGIYEQYFGPGTRLTVT.

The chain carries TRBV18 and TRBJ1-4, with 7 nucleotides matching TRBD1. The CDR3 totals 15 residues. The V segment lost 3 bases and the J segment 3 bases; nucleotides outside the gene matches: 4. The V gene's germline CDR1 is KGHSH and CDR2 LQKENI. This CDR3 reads CASSPRGQANEKLFF. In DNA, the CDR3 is TGTGCCAGCTCACCTAGGGGGCAAGCTAATGAAAAACTGTTTTTT.

CDR3 sequence reads: CASSLGVATSNTEAFF. In DNA form, the CDR3 reads TGCGCCAGCAGCCTGGGGGTCGCGACTTCGAACACTGAAGCTTTCTTT. V and J are TRBV5-1 and TRBJ1-1; D possibly corresponds to TRBD1 (5 bases). Germline-derived CDR1 and CDR2 are SGHRS and YFSETQ. This CDR3 region has 16 residues. Deletions cut 4 bases from V and 1 base from J, with 17 bases between.

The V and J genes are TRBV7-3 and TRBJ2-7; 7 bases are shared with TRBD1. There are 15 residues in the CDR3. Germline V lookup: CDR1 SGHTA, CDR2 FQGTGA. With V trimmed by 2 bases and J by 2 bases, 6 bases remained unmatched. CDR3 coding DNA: TGTGCCAGCAGCTTAGGACAGGTCCCAACCTACGAGCAGTACTTC. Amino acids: CASSLGQVPTYEQYF.

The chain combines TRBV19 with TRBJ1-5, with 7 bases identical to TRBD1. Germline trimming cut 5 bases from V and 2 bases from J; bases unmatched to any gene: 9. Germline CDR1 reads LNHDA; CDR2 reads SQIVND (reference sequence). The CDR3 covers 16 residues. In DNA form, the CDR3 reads TGTGCCAGTAGTTCGAAACAGGGGTTCGGCAATCAGCCCCAGCATTTT. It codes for CASSSKQGFGNQPQHF.

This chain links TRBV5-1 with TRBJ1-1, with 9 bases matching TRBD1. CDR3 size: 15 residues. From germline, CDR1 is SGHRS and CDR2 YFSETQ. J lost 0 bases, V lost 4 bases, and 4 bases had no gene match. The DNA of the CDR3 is TGCGCCAGCAGCACCGGACAGGGGATGAACACTGAAGCTTTCTTT. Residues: CASSTGQGMNTEAFF.

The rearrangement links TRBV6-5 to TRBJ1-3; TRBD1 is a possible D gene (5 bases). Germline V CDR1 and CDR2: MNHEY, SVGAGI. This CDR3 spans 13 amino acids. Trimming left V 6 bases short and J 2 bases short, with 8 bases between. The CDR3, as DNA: TGTGCCAGCAGGCGGGGGACTGGAAACACCATATATTTT. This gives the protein CASRRGTGNTIYF.

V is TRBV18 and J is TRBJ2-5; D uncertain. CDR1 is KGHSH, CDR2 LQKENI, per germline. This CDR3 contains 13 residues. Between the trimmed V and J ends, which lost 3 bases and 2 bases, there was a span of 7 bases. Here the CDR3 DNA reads TGTGCCAGCTCACCGAACAGACAAGAGACCCAGTACTTC. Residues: CASSPNRQETQYF.

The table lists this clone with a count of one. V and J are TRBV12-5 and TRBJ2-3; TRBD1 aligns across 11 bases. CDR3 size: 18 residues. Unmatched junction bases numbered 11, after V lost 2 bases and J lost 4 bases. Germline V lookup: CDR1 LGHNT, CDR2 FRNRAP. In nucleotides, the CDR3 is TGTGCTAGTGGTTTGACCCTTGGACAGGGGGCGCCGTCAGATACGCAGTATTTT. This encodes CASGLTLGQGAPSDTQYF.

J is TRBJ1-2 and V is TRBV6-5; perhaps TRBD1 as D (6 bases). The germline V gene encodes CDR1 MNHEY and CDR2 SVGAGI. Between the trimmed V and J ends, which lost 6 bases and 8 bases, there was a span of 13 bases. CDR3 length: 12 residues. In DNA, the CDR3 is TGTGCCAGCAGCCCGGGACACTCGGGCTACACCTTC. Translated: CASSPGHSGYTF.

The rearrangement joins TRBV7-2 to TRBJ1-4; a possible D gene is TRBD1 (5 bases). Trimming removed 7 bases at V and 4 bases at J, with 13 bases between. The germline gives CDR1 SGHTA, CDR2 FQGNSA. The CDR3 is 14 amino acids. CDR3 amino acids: CASTSGWGNEKLFF. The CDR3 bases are TGTGCCAGCACCTCAGGGTGGGGTAATGAAAAACTGTTTTTT.

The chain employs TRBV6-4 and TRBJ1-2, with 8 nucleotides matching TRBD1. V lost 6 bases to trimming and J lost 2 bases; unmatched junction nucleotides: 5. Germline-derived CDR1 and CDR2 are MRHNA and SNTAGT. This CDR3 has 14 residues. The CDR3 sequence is CASRGQVRNYGYTF. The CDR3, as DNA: TGTGCCAGCAGGGGACAGGTAAGGAACTATGGCTACACCTTC.

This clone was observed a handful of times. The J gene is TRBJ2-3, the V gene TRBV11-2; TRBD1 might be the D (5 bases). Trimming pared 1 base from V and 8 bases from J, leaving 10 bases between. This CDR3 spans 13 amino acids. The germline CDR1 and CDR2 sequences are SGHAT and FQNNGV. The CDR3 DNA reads TGTGCCAGCAGCTTAGGGCAGGGCGGTACGCAGTATTTT. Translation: CASSLGQGGTQYF.

The CDR3 sequence: CASQDGGRTEAFF. The CDR3 region has the DNA TGTGCCAGCCAAGACGGCGGGAGGACTGAAGCTTTCTTT. The chain is built from TRBV12-3 or TRBV12-4 and TRBJ1-1; D unclear. CDR3 length equals 13 residues. V was pared by 8 bases and J by 5 bases, with 15 bases between.

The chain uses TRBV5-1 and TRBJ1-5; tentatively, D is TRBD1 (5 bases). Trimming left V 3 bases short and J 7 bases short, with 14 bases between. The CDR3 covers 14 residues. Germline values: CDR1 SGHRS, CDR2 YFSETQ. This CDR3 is CASSWGVGDQPQHF. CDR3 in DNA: TGCGCCAGCAGCTGGGGGGTTGGGGACCAGCCCCAGCATTTT.